These T cell receptor beta chains were read from a single sample in a study of T cell repertoires in cytomegalovirus infection. One entry per CDR3 protein results from TCRdb running MiXCR on the reads. The sample shows just under 550,000 distinct CDR3 sequences, roughly 29% of them seen only once. The specimen sequenced was PBMCs. The receptor set was obtained from a human donor in good health (CMV status not recorded). Some clones in this sample may be carry-over from other donors' samples. Each CDR3 is given with its conserved first and last residue. D genes are given only for firm matches. A row's size may be missing; if present it is once, few, many or a size class.

J | size | V | D | DNA | CDR3
TRBJ2-3 | few | TRBV7-2 | . | TGTGCCAGCAGCTACCCTCTGGGGGGTCGCACAGATACGCAGTATTTT | CASSYPLGGRTDTQYF
TRBJ2-3 | few | TRBV19 | TRBD2 | TGTGCCCACGAGCCCCCGCTAGCGGGAGGGCCGGCAGATACGCAGTATTTT | CAHEPPLAGGPADTQYF
TRBJ2-1 | . | TRBV29-1 | . | TGCAGCGTTGATATGCGGGACTACAATGAGCAGTTCTTC | CSVDMRDYNEQFF
TRBJ2-1 | few | TRBV6-4 | . | TGTGCCAGCAGTGACTCGGGGCAGGGTGTCTACAATGAGCAGTTCTTC | CASSDSGQGVYNEQFF
TRBJ2-1 | few | TRBV6-2/TRBV6-3 | . | TGTGCCAGCAGCCCGCGGACGATATACAATGAGCAGTTCTTC | CASSPRTIYNEQFF
TRBJ2-5 | . | TRBV5-1 | TRBD2 | TGCGCCAGCAGCTTGGGAGACGTAGCGGGAGGAGAGACCCAGTACTTC | CASSLGDVAGGETQYF
TRBJ1-1 | many | TRBV7-2 | TRBD1 | TGTGCCAGCAGCCTCATTCCAACAGGGGTGGGCACTGAAGCTTTCTTT | CASSLIPTGVGTEAFF
TRBJ2-4 | . | TRBV12-3/TRBV12-4 | TRBD1 | TGTGCCAGCAGCCGACAGGGGGACCCTTCGATTCAGTACTTC | CASSRQGDPSIQYF
TRBJ1-4 | many | TRBV7-2 | . | TGTGCCAGCAGCTCCTCAACTAATGAAAAACTGTTTTTT | CASSSSTNEKLFF
TRBJ1-4 | . | TRBV6-5 | . | TGTGCCAGCAGCCCCGGGTTGGCGCCTAATGAAAAACTGTTTTTT | CASSPGLAPNEKLFF
TRBJ2-7 | . | TRBV6-2/TRBV6-3 | . | TGTGCCAGCAGCCAGATCTTCGAGCAGTACTTC | CASSQIFEQYF
TRBJ2-7 | many | TRBV4-1 | TRBD2 | TGCGCCAGCAGACCAATCATTGGGAGGGACTCCAAGCAGTACTTC | CASRPIIGRDSKQYF
TRBJ2-7 | . | TRBV15 | . | TGTGCCACCAGCAGAGTCGCAGGGATCAACGAGCAGTACTTC | CATSRVAGINEQYF
TRBJ2-7 | . | TRBV5-1 | . | TGCGCCAGCAGCTTGGGTGCAGGGGCTTTCTCCTACGAGCAGTACTTC | CASSLGAGAFSYEQYF
TRBJ2-3 | few | TRBV7-3 | . | TGTGCCAGCAGCTTATTTTCCTCGCGGGGAGATACGCAGTATTTT | CASSLFSSRGDTQYF
TRBJ2-7 | many | TRBV7-8 | . | TGTGCCAGCAGCTTAGATACCTACGAGCAGTACTTC | CASSLDTYEQYF
TRBJ2-1 | . | TRBV27 | . | TGTGCCAGCAGACTTAATCTCCATGAGCAGTTCTTC | CASRLNLHEQFF
TRBJ2-1 | . | TRBV29-1 | TRBD2 | TGCAGCGTTGGGGGGGGGGAGGGTGGTAGACCCTACAATGAGCAGTTCTTC | CSVGGGEGGRPYNEQFF
TRBJ1-1 | . | TRBV5-6 | . | TGTGCCAGCAGCCTCCCGAGGAGGCTCATGAACACTGAAGCTTTCTTT | CASSLPRRLMNTEAFF
TRBJ2-7 | few | TRBV6-5 | . | TGTGCCAGCAGTTCCTTCCCGGCGGGAACCGAGCAGTACTTC | CASSSFPAGTEQYF
TRBJ1-6 | . | TRBV14 | TRBD1 | TGTGCCAGCAGCTCGCGAGGGACAGCAAATTCACCCCTCCACTTT | CASSSRGTANSPLHF
TRBJ2-1 | . | TRBV30 | TRBD2 | TGTGCCTACACGTGGGGGGGGACTAGCCTGTTCTTC | CAYTWGGTSLFF
TRBJ2-2 | . | TRBV4-1 | . | TGCGCCAGCAGCCACCCTGGGGGTACGACCGGGGAGCTGTTTTTT | CASSHPGGTTGELFF
TRBJ1-3 | many | TRBV7-2 | . | TGTGCCAGCAGACGACAGGTCTCTGGAAACACCATATATTTT | CASRRQVSGNTIYF
TRBJ1-2 | few | TRBV6-5 | . | TGTGCCAGCAGTTACTCTCGTGCAGGGTCCAACTATGGCTACACCTTC | CASSYSRAGSNYGYTF
TRBJ1-1 | . | TRBV20-1 | . | TGCAGTGCCACGATGAACACTGAAGCTTTCTTT | CSATMNTEAFF
TRBJ2-7 | few | TRBV14 | . | TGTGCCAGCAGCCAAGAATGGGGCCACGAGCAGTACTTC | CASSQEWGHEQYF
TRBJ2-1 | . | TRBV6-1 | . | TGTGCCAGCAGTGAAATGTCCCTGGGCTACAATGAGCAGTTCTTC | CASSEMSLGYNEQFF
TRBJ2-1 | many | TRBV9 | TRBD2 | TGTGCCAGCAGCGTCGGGACTAGCGGGGGAGGTGAGCAGTTCTTC | CASSVGTSGGGEQFF
TRBJ2-7 | . | TRBV7-2 | TRBD2 | TGTGCCAGCAGCTTATTTTCTAGCGGGAGGGCCTTGACCTTC | CASSLFSSGRALTF
TRBJ2-5 | few | TRBV10-3 | TRBD2 | TGTGCCATCAGTCCACTAGCGGGTGGACAAGAGACCCAGTACTTC | CAISPLAGGQETQYF
TRBJ1-3 | . | TRBV29-1 | . | TGCAGCGCCGAGCCTACCGGATCTGGAAACACCATATATTTT | CSAEPTGSGNTIYF
TRBJ2-4 | . | TRBV20-1 | TRBD2 | TGCAGTGCTCCGGCGGGGGGCGAGTCCAAAAACATTCAGTACTTC | CSAPAGGESKNIQYF
TRBJ1-1 | few | TRBV6-6 | . | TGTGCCATCCTCGGGAGCATGAACACTGAAGCTTTCTTT | CAILGSMNTEAFF
TRBJ2-3 | few | TRBV11-2 | . | TGTGCCAGCAGCTCATCGGCCGGTCTAAGCACAGATACGCAGTATTTT | CASSSSAGLSTDTQYF
TRBJ1-2 | few | TRBV5-6 | . | TGTGCCAGCAGCTTCTCCCCGGGACGGGGCTATGGCTACACCTTC | CASSFSPGRGYGYTF
TRBJ2-1 | many | TRBV7-8 | . | TGTGCCAGCAGCACTCGACAGGGAGGGGAGCAGTTCTTC | CASSTRQGGEQFF
TRBJ2-2 | . | TRBV2 | . | TGTGCCAGCGAGGAGTTCGGCACCGGGGAGCTGTTTTTT | CASEEFGTGELFF
TRBJ2-3 | many | TRBV7-2 | TRBD2 | TGTGCCAGCAGCCCCGGGACTAGCGGGACAGATACGCAGTATTTT | CASSPGTSGTDTQYF
TRBJ2-1 | many | TRBV7-2 | . | TGTGCCAGCAGCGTACCTGGACAGTCTGACTACAATGAGCAGTTCTTC | CASSVPGQSDYNEQFF
TRBJ2-7 | few | TRBV4-1 | TRBD2 | TGCGCCAGCAGCCAAGATCCGAGCGGGAGTCTGCACGAGCAGTACTTC | CASSQDPSGSLHEQYF
TRBJ1-5 | . | TRBV19 | . | TGTGCCAGTAGTATGACCAGGACCCCCAATCAGCCCCAGCATTTT | CASSMTRTPNQPQHF
TRBJ1-1 | many | TRBV7-2 | . | TGTGCCAGCAGCTTTTCCCTCACTGAAGCTTTCTTT | CASSFSLTEAFF